A single sample is the source of the 25 T cell receptor beta chains below, sequenced in a study of kidney transplant recipient with SARS-CoV-2 infection (dated by TCRdb to 2020 to 2023). TCRdb shows the sequencer as Illumina MiSeq. Starting from the raw public reads, TCRdb applied fastp trimming at Q25, assembled clones with MiXCR and retained in-frame beta chains. Entries are consolidated by CDR3 protein sequence, retaining the most common genes and DNA. The sample table contains approximately 240,000 distinct CDR3 sequences; only one count was recorded for around 30% of them. Almost 7.5% of the sample is held by the ten biggest clonotypes. In light of the paper, this sample's time point label describes: pre-pandemic baseline sample and day 111 after first positive SARS-CoV-2 test. The sequences come from a blood sample, collected at baseline and on roughly day 110 from a kidney transplant recipient. These TCRs come from a male patient aged 25-45 years who had COVID-19 and was a kidney transplant recipient. In transplant recipients, some T cells may be of donor rather than host origin.

This clonotype was seen at least ten times. V is TRBV27 and J is TRBJ1-6; D is undetermined. Trimming shortened V by 2 bases and J by 5 bases, and 10 bases separated the two germline ends. Germline-derived CDR1 and CDR2 are MNHEY and SMNVEV (reference sequence). The CDR3 has 15 residues. In nucleotides, the CDR3 is TGTGCCAGCAGTTTAACGTCGGCCCATAATTCACCCCTCCACTTT. Its translation: CASSLTSAHNSPLHF.

This clonotype was found many times. This chain links TRBV5-5 with TRBJ1-2; D is uncertain. In germline, CDR1 is SGHKS, CDR2 YYEKEE (reference sequence). The V gene lost 7 bases and the J gene lost 4 bases, with 23 bases spanning the gap. The CDR3 spans 16 residues. CDR3 sequence reads: CASFSCVSRKTYGYTF. The CDR3 nucleotides are TGTGCCAGCTTCTCGTGTGTCTCGCGAAAGACCTATGGCTACACCTTC.

This clonotype was recorded at least ten times. The chain has TRBV3-1 and TRBJ2-2; the D is unclear. The CDR3 sequence is 18 residues long. V was cut by 5 bases and J by 5 bases, with 24 bases left in between. The germline gives CDR1 LGHDT, CDR2 YNNKEL (reference sequence). CDR3 in DNA: TGTGCCAGCAGCTTCATGGTTCCCATTTCAGGCTTGACCGGGGAGCTGTTTTTT. Translated, it gives CASSFMVPISGLTGELFF.

About this clonotype itself: A much larger clone differs from this one at a single base, so this may be a read error. The genes are TRBV11-2 and TRBJ1-5, with unresolved D. The CDR3 contains 15 residues. Looked up from germline, CDR1 is SGHAT and CDR2 is FQNNGV. CDR3 sequence: CASSLDPYSDQPQHF. DNA for the CDR3: TGTGCCAGCAGCTTAGATCCGTATAGCGATCAGCCCCAGCATTTT.

This clonotype was detected ten times or more. V usage is TRBV19 and J usage is TRBJ2-7; TRBD2 matches at 7 bases. The J segment lost 3 bases and the V segment lost 1 base, leaving 12 bases of the junction unmatched. From germline, CDR1 is LNHDA and CDR2 SQIVND (reference sequence). The CDR3 loop spans 17 amino acids. CDR3 residues: CASSIGPASGDSYEQYF. CDR3 DNA: TGTGCCAGTAGTATAGGCCCGGCTAGCGGTGATAGCTACGAGCAGTACTTC.

Details on this clonotype: This sequence may be a read error, since a much larger clone differs from it by one base. The J gene is TRBJ2-2, the V gene TRBV3-1; 7 nucleotides align to TRBD2. This CDR3 is 16 amino acids long. The germline V gene encodes CDR1 LGHDT and CDR2 YNNKEL (reference sequence). CDR3 residues: CACSQASGQNTGELFF. CDR3 coding DNA: TGTGCCTGCAGCCAAGCTAGCGGACAGAACACCGGGGAGCTGTTTTTT.

This clonotype was seen many times. CDR3 nucleotide sequence: TGTGCCTGCTCACAGGTGGCTGAGCAGTACTTC. Translated, it gives CACSQVAEQYF. J is TRBJ2-7 and V is TRBV30; D may be TRBD1 (5 bases). With 6 bases removed from V and 7 bases from J, the gap between germline ends came to 13 bases. CDR1 is GTSNPN, CDR2 SVGIG, per germline (reference sequence). The CDR3 runs to 11 residues. The full variable domain, with the rest looked up from reference TRBV30 and TRBJ2-7, is SQTIHQWPATLVQPVGSPLSLECTVEGTSNPNLYWYRQAAGRGLQLLFYSVGIGQISSEVPQNLSASRPQDRQFILSSKKLLLSDSGFYLCACSQVAEQYFGPGTRLTVT.

In nucleotides, the CDR3 is TGTGCCAGCACGGGGGCGGCTGGGGCCAACGTCCTGACTTTC. It translates to CASTGAAGANVLTF. The chain joins TRBV6-1 to TRBJ2-6, with D possibly called TRBD1 or TRBD2 (6 bases each). With 7 bases removed from V and 2 bases from J, the gap between germline ends came to 9 bases. The CDR3 runs 14 residues. CDR1 is MNHNS and CDR2 is SASEGT in the germline V gene.

This clonotype was counted only a few times. V and J are TRBV5-1 and TRBJ2-1; 9 bases align to TRBD1. Trimming cost V 3 bases and J 5 bases; bases outside gene matches: 6. Germline lookup yields CDR1 SGHRS and CDR2 YFSETQ. The CDR3 is 15 residues long. CDR3 coding DNA: TGCGCCAGCAGCTGGGGGGACAGGGATAACAATGAGCAGTTCTTC. Its protein product is CASSWGDRDNNEQFF.

On this clonotype: Possible read error: a much larger clone is one base away. Because the CDR3 is missing its conserved closing phenylalanine or tryptophan, this is likely a read error. The chain employs TRBV29-1 and TRBJ2-5; D is unresolved. This CDR3 comprises 16 residues. Trimming took 0 bases from V and 5 from J, leaving 19 bases between them. CDR1 and CDR2 (germline): SQVTM, ANQGSEA. Here the CDR3 reads CSVEDERSLLAETQYL. The CDR3 nucleotides read TGCAGCGTTGAAGATGAGCGTTCCCTCCTGGCGGAGACCCAGTACCTC.

In this sample, this clonotype turned up many times. The chain couples TRBV7-9 to TRBJ1-1; D unresolved. V shed 5 bases and J shed 2 bases, with 9 bases lying between them. CDR1 is SEHNR, CDR2 FQNEAQ, per germline (reference sequence). The CDR3 consists of 13 residues. DNA of the CDR3: TGTGCCAGCAGCCACGGGGTTAACACTGAAGCTTTCTTT. Protein: CASSHGVNTEAFF.

The chain links TRBV6-5 to TRBJ2-3, with D perhaps being TRBD1 or TRBD2 (7 bases each). The CDR3 covers 13 residues. From germline, CDR1 is MNHEY and CDR2 SVGAGI. The germline V and J ends were trimmed by 11 bases and 4 bases, with 16 bases remaining between them. CDR3 DNA sequence: TGTGCCGGACGGGGAGGGGGCGCAGATACGCAGTATTTT. It is translated as CAGRGGGADTQYF.

This clonotype has ten or more counts. The CDR3 loop is CSVGYGMNTEAFF. CDR3 sequence (DNA): TGCAGCGTTGGGTACGGGATGAACACTGAAGCTTTCTTT. The chain carries TRBV29-1 and TRBJ1-1, with D unclear. V was cut by 4 bases and J by 0 bases, with 9 bases left in between. Germline lookup yields CDR1 SQVTM and CDR2 ANQGSEA. The CDR3 runs to 13 residues.

Of note for this clonotype: One junction end disagrees with the germline gene, perhaps due to a read error. The rearrangement uses TRBV3-1 and TRBJ2-5, with TRBD1 as a possible D gene (5 bases). The CDR3 is 16 amino acids. The germline V gene encodes CDR1 LGHDT and CDR2 YNNKEL (reference sequence). CDR3 nucleotides: TGTACCAGCAGCCAAGATGTCAGGACACGAGGAGAGACCCAGTACTTC. Residues: CTSSQDVRTRGETQYF.

This clonotype appeared many times. V gene TRBV18 combines with J gene TRBJ2-5, with TRBD2 matching 8 bases. The V and J ends lost 6 bases and 4 bases, in that order; junction bases with no gene match: 7. The germline V gene encodes CDR1 KGHSH and CDR2 LQKENI. This CDR3 spans 14 amino acids. This chain's CDR3 is CASSPTSVGETQYF. The DNA of the CDR3 is TGTGCCAGCTCGCCGACTAGCGTTGGAGAGACCCAGTACTTC. Together with reference TRBV18 and TRBJ2-5, the CDR3 gives the full variable domain: NAGVMQNPRHLVRRRGQEARLRCSPMKGHSHVYWYRQLPEEGLKFMVYLQKENIIDESGMPKERFSAEFPKEGPSILRIQQVVRGDSAAYFCASSPTSVGETQYFGPGTRLLVL.

This clonotype was recorded at least ten times. V gene TRBV3-1 combines with J gene TRBJ1-6; 7 bases align to TRBD1. The CDR3 contains 16 residues. Germline assignment: CDR1 LGHDT and CDR2 YNNKEL (reference sequence). V trimming: 8 bases; J trimming: 5 bases; junction bases outside the gene matches: 12. CDR3 DNA sequence: TGTGCCAGCCAGCGGATTTTCGGGACAGATAATTCACCCCTCCACTTT. Its protein product is CASQRIFGTDNSPLHF.

There are many counts of this clonotype. The rearrangement links TRBV6-5 to TRBJ2-7; 9 nucleotides match TRBD1. Germline assignment: CDR1 MNHEY and CDR2 SVGAGI. V lost 6 bases and J lost 2; bases outside the gene matches: 8. There are 15 residues in the CDR3. The CDR3 here is CASSPMGQGTYEQYF. The DNA of the CDR3 is TGTGCCAGCAGCCCGATGGGACAGGGAACCTACGAGCAGTACTTC.

Points on this clonotype: Germline and junction disagree at one end, which may indicate a read error. The rearrangement joins TRBV3-1 to TRBJ2-5, with D unresolved. Germline CDR1 reads LGHDT; CDR2 reads YNNKEL (reference sequence). The CDR3 covers 17 residues. The chain's CDR3 is CASSKSNPISFSETQHF. Written as DNA, the CDR3 is TGTGCCAGCAGCAAGTCTAATCCCATTTCTTTCTCTGAGACCCAGCACTTC.

This clonotype was found many times. The CDR3 sequence: CASSSSAYHGKTYGYTF. In DNA, the CDR3 is TGTGCCAGCAGCTCTAGCGCATACCATGGAAAGACCTATGGCTACACCTTC. The rearrangement uses TRBV7-9 and TRBJ1-2; D ambiguous. Germline CDR1 SEHNR, CDR2 FQNEAQ (reference sequence). The CDR3 consists of 17 residues. V was trimmed by 4 bases and J by 4 bases, leaving 22 bases between them.

At least ten counts were recorded for this clonotype. As DNA, the CDR3 is TGCAGTGCGAGACAGTACAATGAGCAGTTCTTC. Translation gives CSARQYNEQFF. The chain links TRBV20-1 to TRBJ2-1, with D possibly being TRBD1 (5 bases). The germline CDR1 and CDR2 sequences are DFQATT and SNEGSKA (reference sequence). The CDR3 is 11 residues long. With 6 bases removed from V and 4 bases from J, the gap between germline ends came to 7 bases.

The table lists this clonotype with many counts. The J gene is TRBJ2-7, the V gene TRBV29-1, with D possibly matching TRBD1 (7 bases). The germline gives CDR1 SQVTM, CDR2 ANQGSEA. Trimming removed 3 bases at V and 5 bases at J, with 23 bases between. The CDR3 has 16 amino acids. CDR3: CSVDNSLQGRINEQYF. The CDR3 DNA reads as TGCAGCGTTGACAATAGTCTACAGGGGAGGATTAACGAGCAGTACTTC.

Points on this clonotype: A single base separates this from a much larger clone, so it may be a read error. Because the CDR3 is missing its conserved closing phenylalanine or tryptophan, this is likely a read error. The rearrangement uses TRBV10-2 and TRBJ2-7; 14 bases agree with TRBD2. Unmatched junction bases numbered 7, after V lost 10 bases and J lost 5 bases. Germline CDR1 is WSHSY and CDR2 is SAAADI. CDR3 length: 14 residues. CDR3 coding DNA: TGCGCCACCCGACTAGCGGGAGGGCCCCACGAGCAGTACCTC. Translation: CATRLAGGPHEQYL.

This clonotype was counted a single time. Given the absence of the conserved phenylalanine or tryptophan at the CDR3 end, a read error is likely. The chain is built from TRBV6-5 and TRBJ2-5; D remains unclear. V dropped 6 bases and J dropped 4 bases, with 15 bases sitting between them. The germline V gene encodes CDR1 MNHEY and CDR2 SVGAGI. The CDR3 is 14 residues long. The CDR3 reads CASSLLGWGETQYL. CDR3 bases: TGTGCCAGCAGCCTACTCGGTTGGGGAGAGACCCAGTACCTC.

Remarks on this clonotype: Only one base separates this from a far larger clonotype, so it likely reflects a read error. V is TRBV6-9 and J is TRBJ1-2; D not resolved. From germline, CDR1 is MNHGY and CDR2 SVAAGI. The ends were cut back, 3 bases at V and 4 bases at J, with 21 bases in the middle. This CDR3 is 17 amino acids long. CDR3 sequence: CASSYSQGRRKTYGYTF. The CDR3 DNA is TGTGCCAGCAGTTACAGTCAAGGTAGGAGAAAGACCTATGGCTACACCTTC.

This clonotype was detected ten times or more. CDR3 sequence reads: CASSYGVVVLGEQYF. CDR3 nucleotide sequence: TGTGCCAGCAGTTACGGGGTGGTCGTCCTAGGGGAGCAGTACTTC. V usage is TRBV6-6 and J usage is TRBJ2-7, with unresolved D. V was clipped by 2 bases and J by 7 bases, with 18 bases between them. This CDR3 has 15 residues. Per the germline V gene, CDR1 is MNHNY and CDR2 is SVGAGI (reference sequence).